This T cell receptor (beta chain) was captured by sequencing in a study of blood T cell repertoires in COVID-19. Study at large: T cells, B-cell-depleted T cells, or PBMCs supplied cDNA or gDNA.

Produced via immunoSEQ multiplex PCR; TCRdb's table is partial and in-frame only. Of a few hundred thousand clones listed, 80% to 85% are singletons. Germline V gene lookup returns CDR1 SGHNT and CDR2 YYREEE (reference sequence). V gave up 2 bases and J gave up 0 bases, with 11 bases separating them. The CDR3 is 15 residues long. This TCR was recovered from a woman in her seventies with COVID-19, enrolled during active disease. The chain links TRBV5-4 to TRBJ1-1; tentatively, D is TRBD1 (6 bases). The specimen was peripheral blood. The CDR3: CASSLQGRMNTEAFF. The CDR3 region has the DNA TGTGCCAGCAGCTTACAGGGTCGCATGAACACTGAAGCTTTCTTT.